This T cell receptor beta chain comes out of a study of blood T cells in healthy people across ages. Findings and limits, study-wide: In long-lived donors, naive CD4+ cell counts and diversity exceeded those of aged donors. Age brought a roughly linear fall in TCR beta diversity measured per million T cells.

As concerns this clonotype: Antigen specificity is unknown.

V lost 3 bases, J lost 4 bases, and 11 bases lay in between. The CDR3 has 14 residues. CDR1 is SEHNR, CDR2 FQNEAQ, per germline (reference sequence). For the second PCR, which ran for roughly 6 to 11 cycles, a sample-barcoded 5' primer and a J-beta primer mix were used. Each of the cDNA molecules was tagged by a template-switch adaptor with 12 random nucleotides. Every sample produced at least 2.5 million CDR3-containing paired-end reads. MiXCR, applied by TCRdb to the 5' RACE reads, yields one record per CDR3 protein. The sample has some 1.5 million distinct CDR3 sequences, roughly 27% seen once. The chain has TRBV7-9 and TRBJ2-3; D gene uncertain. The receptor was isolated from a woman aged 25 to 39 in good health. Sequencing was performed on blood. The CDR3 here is CASSFVPEADTQYF. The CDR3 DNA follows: TGTGCCAGCAGCTTCGTGCCCGAAGCAGATACGCAGTATTTT.